This is a list of T cell receptor beta chains from one sample in a study of blood T cell repertoires in COVID-19. The repertoire was sequenced with immunoSEQ multiplex PCR; TCRdb's copy has only in-frame clones and lacks some. The sample consists of 95,000 to 110,000 clones, around 90% of them appearing once. Material for sequencing was peripheral blood. The receptors derive from a human donor in a cohort sampled during active COVID-19. The CDR3 runs from the conserved cysteine through the conserved F or W. A D gene is named only where the DNA matches it firmly. Only part of the rows carry a size: once, few, many, or a class if the clone is expanded.

V gene	D gene	J gene	clone size	CDR3 DNA	CDR3 protein
TRBV25-1	TRBD1	TRBJ2-7	-	TGTGCCAGCAGTGAATTCACGGGACAGGGGTGGGAGCAGTACTTC	CASSEFTGQGWEQYF
TRBV18	-	TRBJ1-1	-	TGTGCCAGCTCAACACCCGGAGGGCGATTTACTGAAGCTTTCTTT	CASSTPGGRFTEAFF
TRBV5-8	-	TRBJ1-2	-	TGTGCCAGCACCAGACGGATCGCAACGGGCTATGGCTACACCTTC	CASTRRIATGYGYTF
TRBV9	TRBD2	TRBJ2-1	-	TGTGCCAGCAGCGTAGTAGGACTAGCGGGAGACAATGAGCAGTTCTTC	CASSVVGLAGDNEQFF
TRBV29-1	-	TRBJ1-1	-	TGCAGCGTTGATCTGGGAGGGCCCGAAGCTTTCTTT	CSVDLGGPEAFF
TRBV4-1	-	TRBJ2-7	few	TGCGCCAGCAGCCAATCCGGGGTTTACGAGCAGTACTTC	CASSQSGVYEQYF
TRBV29-1	TRBD2	TRBJ2-1	-	TGCAGCGTTACCGGACTAGCGGCCTACAATGAGCAGTTCTTC	CSVTGLAAYNEQFF
TRBV27	TRBD1	TRBJ1-5	-	TGTGCCAGCAGCGGGGCCCCCTGGGACAGGGGGACTCAGCCCCAGCATTTT	CASSGAPWDRGTQPQHF
TRBV19	TRBD1	TRBJ2-6	-	TGTGCCAGTAGCCCATGGGGACAGGGATTTTCTGGGGCCAACGTCCTGACTTTC	CASSPWGQGFSGANVLTF
TRBV4-1	-	TRBJ2-1	-	TGCGCCAGCCGGGTTGGTTGGGGCGATTCCTACAATGAGCAGTTCTTC	CASRVGWGDSYNEQFF
TRBV20-1	-	TRBJ2-1	-	TGCAGTGCTACCCCTCACAATGAGCAGTTCTTC	CSATPHNEQFF
TRBV7-6	TRBD1	TRBJ2-1	-	TGTGCCAGCAGCCCGGGACAGAGGAATGAGCAGTTCTTC	CASSPGQRNEQFF
TRBV28	-	TRBJ2-5	-	TGTGCCAGCAGGACACTGACACCCCAAGAGACCCAGTACTTC	CASRTLTPQETQYF
TRBV27	-	TRBJ2-1	-	TGTGCCAGCAGTGCAGGGACCTACAATGAGCAGTTCTTC	CASSAGTYNEQFF
TRBV7-9	-	TRBJ2-1	-	TGTGCCAGCAGCTCCTGGACCGATGGAGGCTCCTACAATGAGCAGTTCTTC	CASSSWTDGGSYNEQFF
TRBV5-5	-	TRBJ1-2	-	TGTGCCAGCAGCTTGGAGAATGTAGCTAACTATGGCTACACCTTC	CASSLENVANYGYTF
TRBV4-2	TRBD1	TRBJ2-1	-	TGTGCCAGCAGCCAAGAAGGGACAGGAGGGTCCAATGAGCAGTTCTTC	CASSQEGTGGSNEQFF
TRBV12-5	-	TRBJ1-2	-	TGTGCTAGTGGCATCTCTGGGGGGACGGCGAATGGCTACACCTTC	CASGISGGTANGYTF
TRBV28	-	TRBJ1-4	-	TGTGCCAGCAGGGGTTACAGGGATGAAAAACTGTTTTTT	CASRGYRDEKLFF
TRBV11-2	TRBD1	TRBJ1-2	once	TGTGCCAGCAGCTTGGCCGGGACAGGGGAGCCCTATGGCTACACCTTC	CASSLAGTGEPYGYTF
TRBV7-2	-	TRBJ2-7	-	TGTGCCAGCAGCCCTTCGTCAGGGTGGGTAAACGAGCAGTACTTC	CASSPSSGWVNEQYF
TRBV11-3	-	TRBJ1-1	once	TGTGCCAGCTCCATGAGGGGGTACACTGAAGCTTTCTTT	CASSMRGYTEAFF
TRBV18	-	TRBJ1-5	-	TGTGCCAGCTCACCACCCAACAGCCTTAATCAGCCCCAGCATTTT	CASSPPNSLNQPQHF
TRBV4-3	-	TRBJ2-7	-	TGCGCCAGCAGCCAATCGATCCGGACAGAAGGGGTACCCTACGAGCAGTACTTC	CASSQSIRTEGVPYEQYF
TRBV7-9	-	TRBJ2-5	-	TGTGCCAGCAGCTTATTTGTGAGCCAAGAGACCCAGTACTTC	CASSLFVSQETQYF
TRBV6-5	-	TRBJ2-1	-	TGTGCCAGCAGCGATATTAAGAGAAATGAGCAGTTCTTC	CASSDIKRNEQFF
TRBV29-1	TRBD2	TRBJ2-5	-	TGCAGCGTTCGGAAACGGAGCGGGAGAGGGTCCCAAGAGACCCAGTACTTC	CSVRKRSGRGSQETQYF
TRBV29-1	TRBD2	TRBJ2-3	-	TGCAGCGTTCCCCGGGTGCGCGGGAGAGGGGTGGGTACGCAGTATTTT	CSVPRVRGRGVGTQYF
TRBV4-2	TRBD2	TRBJ2-7	few	TGTGCCAGCAGCCACCGGCGGGAGGGTACCTACGAGCAGTACTTC	CASSHRREGTYEQYF
TRBV9	-	TRBJ2-2	-	TGTGCCAGTCGGGGTCCTAGGGACACCGGGGAGCTGTTTTTT	CASRGPRDTGELFF
TRBV2	TRBD1	TRBJ2-7	once	TGTGCCAGCACCCTAGAGGGGACAGGGTACTTC	CASTLEGTGYF
TRBV13	-	TRBJ1-3	-	TGTGCCAGCACCCACCCCGGGTCCCGAAACACCATATATTTT	CASTHPGSRNTIYF
TRBV7-2	TRBD2	TRBJ2-3	-	TGTGCCAGCAACTTCCTAGCGGGAGATACGCAGTATTTT	CASNFLAGDTQYF
TRBV4-3	TRBD2	TRBJ2-5	-	TGCGCCAGCAGCCAAGAACTAGCGGGGGGGCTTCTACAAGAGACCCAGTACTTC	CASSQELAGGLLQETQYF
TRBV28	TRBD1	TRBJ1-1	-	TGTGCCAGCACCTTAGGACAGGGCGAGCTGATGAACACTGAAGCTTTCTTT	CASTLGQGELMNTEAFF
TRBV7-2	TRBD2	TRBJ2-1	-	TGTGCCAGCAGCTCATTAGCGGGTGAGCAGTTCTTC	CASSSLAGEQFF